Included here is one T cell receptor (beta chain) sequence, with context. The table came from immunoSEQ multiplex PCR; TCRdb's copy has only in-frame clones and leaves some out. Among 2,100,000 or so clones listed, almost 96% were seen once. Germline-derived CDR1 and CDR2 are SEHNR and FQNEAQ (reference sequence). V lost 6 bases and J 0 bases, leaving 8 bases between the germline ends. The CDR3 sequence is 13 residues long. The data belong to a study of shared clonotypes between healthy human individuals. The sequence came from a man younger than 30 in good health. Sequencing was done on a sample of naive CD4+ T cells sorted from blood. Specified subset: CD45RA+ positively selected. The chain is built from TRBV7-9 and TRBJ1-1; possibly TRBD1 for D (5 bases). This CDR3 reads CASRGAVNTEAFF. The CDR3, as DNA: TGTGCCAGCAGAGGGGCGGTGAACACTGAAGCTTTCTTT.